Presented here are 4 T cell receptor beta chains from one specimen sequenced in a study of blood T cells in healthy people across ages. Primers used in a second PCR of roughly 6 to 12 cycles were a sample-barcoded 5' primer and a J-beta primer mix. TCRdb re-derived calls from the 5' RACE reads in MiXCR, one entry per CDR3 protein. The sample shows roughly 500,000 distinct CDR3 sequences, around 24% of them seen only once. The same specimen was also included in a second study, on T cells of mothers and their children.

Material for sequencing was blood. These receptors came from a boy between 10 and 17 years old in good health.

The chain couples TRBV10-3 to TRBJ2-5, with TRBD1 matching over 7 bases. V lost 3 bases, J lost 6 bases, and 22 bases stayed unmatched. The CDR3 is 19 amino acids. Germline CDR1 ENHRY, CDR2 SYGVKD. This CDR3 reads CAISDPPRQGVLPKKTQYF. The CDR3 nucleotides read TGTGCCATCAGTGACCCACCCCGACAGGGCGTCTTACCCAAAAAGACCCAGTACTTC.

The chain joins TRBV12-3 or TRBV12-4 to TRBJ2-7; perhaps TRBD1 as D (5 bases). V shed 2 bases and J shed 7 bases, with 12 bases lying between them. The CDR3 runs 13 residues. CDR3 nucleotides: TGTGCCAGCAGTTTAAGGTCTTCAGGGGAGCAGTACTTC. Protein sequence: CASSLRSSGEQYF.

Only a few counts were recorded for this clonotype. This chain uses TRBV5-6 with TRBJ2-5, with D possibly TRBD1 on 5 matching bases. Judging by the DNA end, TRBJ2-1 fits better; the J call may be wrong. Germline CDR1 is SGHDT and CDR2 is YYEEEE. The CDR3 covers 14 residues. The CDR3 spells CASSYRQNYNEQFF. The CDR3 DNA sequence: TGTGCCAGCAGCTACAGACAGAACTACAATGAGCAGTTCTTC.

V gene TRBV12-3 or TRBV12-4 combines with J gene TRBJ1-1; D gene uncertain. CDR3 length equals 13 residues. The V end was cut by 7 bases, the J end by 6 bases, with 15 bases between. CDR3 nucleotide sequence: TGTGCCAGCACCAAAGGGAGGAGATCTGAAGCTTTCTTT. This encodes CASTKGRRSEAFF.